The rows below give T cell receptor beta chains drawn from one sample of a study of tumor and adjacent non-tumor tissue in lung cancer. TCRdb reanalysed the multiplex PCR reads using MiXCR and keeps one entry per CDR3 protein. This sample has 60,000 or so distinct CDR3 sequences, with about 55% found just once. Sequencing was carried out using distant non-tumor lung tissue. The origin of the receptors is a man between 65 and 85 years old with non-small cell lung cancer. Each CDR3 is given with its conserved first and last residue. Each record gives: J gene, clone size, D gene, CDR3 length, V gene, CDR3 DNA, CDR3 protein. D genes are given only for firm matches. Only part of the rows carry a size: once, few, many, or a class if the clone is expanded.

J gene: TRBJ2-7
clone size: many
D gene: TRBD2
CDR3 length: 13
V gene: TRBV10-1
CDR3 DNA: TGCGCCACTCAGCGGGAGTCCCGGGGCGAGCAGTACTTC
CDR3 protein: CATQRESRGEQYF

J gene: TRBJ1-4
clone size: many
D gene: -
CDR3 length: 15
V gene: TRBV14
CDR3 DNA: TGTGCCAGCAGCCAAGCGACTTACGGGAATGAAAAACTGTTTTTT
CDR3 protein: CASSQATYGNEKLFF

J gene: TRBJ2-5
clone size: -
D gene: TRBD2
CDR3 length: 14
V gene: TRBV30
CDR3 DNA: TGTGCCTGGAGTCCCGGAGTGCGGGGGGATACCCAGTACTTC
CDR3 protein: CAWSPGVRGDTQYF

J gene: TRBJ1-6
clone size: -
D gene: TRBD1
CDR3 length: 17
V gene: TRBV14
CDR3 DNA: TGTGCCAGCAGCTTTCACGCCAGGACAGGCGGGTATTCACCCCTCCACTTT
CDR3 protein: CASSFHARTGGYSPLHF

J gene: TRBJ2-1
clone size: few
D gene: TRBD2
CDR3 length: 17
V gene: TRBV20-1
CDR3 DNA: TGCAGTGCTAGTTCCGGGACTAGCGGGAGGTCCTACAATGAGCAGTTCTTC
CDR3 protein: CSASSGTSGRSYNEQFF

J gene: TRBJ1-2
clone size: -
D gene: -
CDR3 length: 13
V gene: TRBV6-2/TRBV6-3
CDR3 DNA: TGCGCCAGCAGTTCCAGGGCTCGCTATGGCTACACCTTC
CDR3 protein: CASSSRARYGYTF

J gene: TRBJ2-1
clone size: medium-sized
D gene: -
CDR3 length: 13
V gene: TRBV11-2
CDR3 DNA: TGTGCCAGCAGCATCCCCAAGGGGGGTGAGCAGTTCTTC
CDR3 protein: CASSIPKGGEQFF

J gene: TRBJ2-6
clone size: few
D gene: -
CDR3 length: 17
V gene: TRBV6-5
CDR3 DNA: TGTGTCAGCAGTTCAGAGTCTGCTAGATCTGGGGCCAACGTCCTGACTTTC
CDR3 protein: CVSSSESARSGANVLTF

J gene: TRBJ1-2
clone size: -
D gene: TRBD1
CDR3 length: 17
V gene: TRBV6-1
CDR3 DNA: TGTGCCAGCAGCAAATCCAACGACGGACAGGGGGCAGGTGACTACACCTTC
CDR3 protein: CASSKSNDGQGAGDYTF

J gene: TRBJ1-1
clone size: many
D gene: -
CDR3 length: 16
V gene: TRBV29-1
CDR3 DNA: TGCAGCGTGCACTTCCAATGGGCAATCCAAGGGACTGAAGCTTTCTTT
CDR3 protein: CSVHFQWAIQGTEAFF

J gene: TRBJ2-1
clone size: -
D gene: -
CDR3 length: 13
V gene: TRBV29-1
CDR3 DNA: TGCAGCGTCGACGTGGGGGTATACGATGAGCAGTTCTTC
CDR3 protein: CSVDVGVYDEQFF

J gene: TRBJ2-7
clone size: once
D gene: -
CDR3 length: 13
V gene: TRBV12-3/TRBV12-4
CDR3 DNA: TGTGCCACCACCTACTTCGGGGAAGACAAGCAGTACTTC
CDR3 protein: CATTYFGEDKQYF

J gene: TRBJ2-2
clone size: medium-sized
D gene: -
CDR3 length: 14
V gene: TRBV29-1
CDR3 DNA: TGCAGCGTTGATATGGTCGGGAACACCGGGGAGCTGTTTTTT
CDR3 protein: CSVDMVGNTGELFF

J gene: TRBJ2-3
clone size: once
D gene: TRBD2
CDR3 length: 15
V gene: TRBV7-9
CDR3 DNA: TGTGCCAGCAGCCAGAGCGGGGGAAGCACAGATACGCAGTATTTT
CDR3 protein: CASSQSGGSTDTQYF

J gene: TRBJ1-3
clone size: once
D gene: -
CDR3 length: 13
V gene: TRBV12-3/TRBV12-4
CDR3 DNA: TGTGTCAGCAGTTCGGACTTTCACAACACCATATATTTT
CDR3 protein: CVSSSDFHNTIYF

J gene: TRBJ2-7
clone size: medium-sized
D gene: TRBD2
CDR3 length: 15
V gene: TRBV6-6
CDR3 DNA: TGTGCCAGCAGACCCGGGACTAGCAACTCCTACGAGCAGTACTTC
CDR3 protein: CASRPGTSNSYEQYF

J gene: TRBJ2-7
clone size: -
D gene: -
CDR3 length: 15
V gene: TRBV20-1
CDR3 DNA: TGCAGTGCTAGAGATGGTAAAGCTCCAACCTACGAGCAGTACTTC
CDR3 protein: CSARDGKAPTYEQYF

J gene: TRBJ2-2
clone size: -
D gene: -
CDR3 length: 15
V gene: TRBV5-1
CDR3 DNA: TGCGCCAGCAGCACGGGACAACGGAACACCGGGAAGCTGTTTTTT
CDR3 protein: CASSTGQRNTGKLFF

J gene: TRBJ2-2
clone size: -
D gene: -
CDR3 length: 15
V gene: TRBV11-3
CDR3 DNA: TGTGCCAGCAGCTTTACCGAGACTAGTCCCGGGGAGCTGTTTTTT
CDR3 protein: CASSFTETSPGELFF

J gene: TRBJ2-1
clone size: -
D gene: TRBD2
CDR3 length: 14
V gene: TRBV4-1
CDR3 DNA: TGCTCCAGCAGCCACGGAGGGGAGGGCAATGAGCAGTTCTTC
CDR3 protein: CSSSHGGEGNEQFF

J gene: TRBJ2-1
clone size: -
D gene: -
CDR3 length: 17
V gene: TRBV3-1
CDR3 DNA: TGTGCCAGCAGCCAAGATAGGAAGGAGGGGGCCTACAATGAGCAGTTCTTC
CDR3 protein: CASSQDRKEGAYNEQFF

J gene: TRBJ2-1
clone size: -
D gene: TRBD2
CDR3 length: 16
V gene: TRBV5-4
CDR3 DNA: TGTGTCAGCACCCGGACTAGCGGGAGCCCCAACAATGAGCGGTTCTTC
CDR3 protein: CVSTRTSGSPNNERFF

J gene: TRBJ1-6
clone size: medium-sized
D gene: -
CDR3 length: 14
V gene: TRBV5-4
CDR3 DNA: TGTGCCAGCAGCTTGGGACTCGGGAGTATCACCCTCCACTTT
CDR3 protein: CASSLGLGSITLHF

J gene: TRBJ2-1
clone size: -
D gene: TRBD2
CDR3 length: 19
V gene: TRBV6-6
CDR3 DNA: TGTGCCAGCAGGCACCCGACTAGCGGGAGTACAGGGTTCTACAATGAGCAGTTCTTC
CDR3 protein: CASRHPTSGSTGFYNEQFF

J gene: TRBJ1-6
clone size: few
D gene: -
CDR3 length: 13
V gene: TRBV5-1
CDR3 DNA: TGCGCCAGCAGCTTGGATACCAATTCACCCCTCCACTTT
CDR3 protein: CASSLDTNSPLHF

J gene: TRBJ2-5
clone size: many
D gene: TRBD2
CDR3 length: 15
V gene: TRBV7-9
CDR3 DNA: TGTGCCAGCAGCTTAGCCACGGGGGGCCAAGAGACCCAGTACTTC
CDR3 protein: CASSLATGGQETQYF

J gene: TRBJ2-6
clone size: many
D gene: -
CDR3 length: 14
V gene: TRBV29-1
CDR3 DNA: TGCAGCGTTGATGTGGGATCTGGGGCCAACGTCCTGACTTTC
CDR3 protein: CSVDVGSGANVLTF

J gene: TRBJ2-7
clone size: -
D gene: -
CDR3 length: 16
V gene: TRBV29-1
CDR3 DNA: TGCAGCGCCTGTCGGTGGGACGCTGGAACCTCCTACGAGCAGTATTTC
CDR3 protein: CSACRWDAGTSYEQYF

J gene: TRBJ1-6
clone size: -
D gene: -
CDR3 length: 17
V gene: TRBV6-6
CDR3 DNA: TGTGCCAGCAGTTACTCCTGGGGCGCCCCCCACAATTCACCCCTCCACTTC
CDR3 protein: CASSYSWGAPHNSPLHF

J gene: TRBJ2-5
clone size: many
D gene: -
CDR3 length: 14
V gene: TRBV6-1
CDR3 DNA: TGTGCCAGCATTAGGACTTCCTCCGGTGAGACCCAGTACTTC
CDR3 protein: CASIRTSSGETQYF

J gene: TRBJ2-5
clone size: many
D gene: -
CDR3 length: 15
V gene: TRBV12-3/TRBV12-4
CDR3 DNA: TGTGCCAGCAGTTTCGGGACGGGACCGGTGGAGACCCAGTACTTC
CDR3 protein: CASSFGTGPVETQYF

J gene: TRBJ2-5
clone size: few
D gene: -
CDR3 length: 14
V gene: TRBV28
CDR3 DNA: TGTGCCAGCAAGTTCGGTGGGCGGGTAGAGACCCAGTACTTC
CDR3 protein: CASKFGGRVETQYF

J gene: TRBJ2-2
clone size: -
D gene: -
CDR3 length: 13
V gene: TRBV10-2
CDR3 DNA: TGCACCAGCAAGGAGGGGAACACCGGGGAGCTGTTATTT
CDR3 protein: CTSKEGNTGELLF

J gene: TRBJ1-3
clone size: many
D gene: -
CDR3 length: 18
V gene: TRBV30
CDR3 DNA: TGTGCCTGGATCCCAGGGATGCTGCCAGAAAGCTCTGGAAACACCATATATTTT
CDR3 protein: CAWIPGMLPESSGNTIYF

J gene: TRBJ2-7
clone size: -
D gene: TRBD2
CDR3 length: 18
V gene: TRBV20-1
CDR3 DNA: TGCAGTGCTAGGGTCTGGACTAGCGGGAGTGGTGATATCTACGAGCAGTACTTC
CDR3 protein: CSARVWTSGSGDIYEQYF

J gene: TRBJ2-3
clone size: once
D gene: TRBD1
CDR3 length: 15
V gene: TRBV24-1
CDR3 DNA: TGTGCCACCTGTGATTGGACAGGGGAACGGGATACGCAGTATTTT
CDR3 protein: CATCDWTGERDTQYF

J gene: TRBJ2-7
clone size: -
D gene: -
CDR3 length: 15
V gene: TRBV28
CDR3 DNA: TGTGCCAGCAGTCCTTTTGGGTCGTTTACGTACGAGCAGTACTTC
CDR3 protein: CASSPFGSFTYEQYF

J gene: TRBJ2-7
clone size: -
D gene: -
CDR3 length: 14
V gene: TRBV4-1
CDR3 DNA: TGCGCCAGCAGCATACTTCCTCGCTCCTACGAGCAGTACTTC
CDR3 protein: CASSILPRSYEQYF

J gene: TRBJ1-5
clone size: -
D gene: -
CDR3 length: 16
V gene: TRBV12-3/TRBV12-4
CDR3 DNA: TGTGCCAGCAGTTCCATACAAGGGAGTAGTAATCAGCCCCAGCAGTTT
CDR3 protein: CASSSIQGSSNQPQQF

J gene: TRBJ2-5
clone size: -
D gene: -
CDR3 length: 14
V gene: TRBV11-2
CDR3 DNA: TGTGCCAACAGCTCCTGGAGGGGCCAAGAGACCCAGTACTTC
CDR3 protein: CANSSWRGQETQYF

J gene: TRBJ2-5
clone size: -
D gene: -
CDR3 length: 14
V gene: TRBV11-2
CDR3 DNA: TGTGCAAGCAGCTCCTGGGCGGGCCAAGAGACCCTGTACTTC
CDR3 protein: CASSSWAGQETLYF

J gene: TRBJ2-3
clone size: -
D gene: -
CDR3 length: 13
V gene: TRBV29-1
CDR3 DNA: TGCAGCGTTGTAGGTACGGTCAATCAGCACCAGTATTTT
CDR3 protein: CSVVGTVNQHQYF

J gene: TRBJ2-3
clone size: -
D gene: -
CDR3 length: 14
V gene: TRBV6-1
CDR3 DNA: TGTGCCAGCAGGTTTAGTGGGTACACATATACGCAGTATTTT
CDR3 protein: CASRFSGYTYTQYF

J gene: TRBJ1-5
clone size: -
D gene: TRBD1
CDR3 length: 16
V gene: TRBV20-1
CDR3 DNA: TGCAGTGTTGACGACAGGGTGCAAGGTGGCAATCAGCCCCAGCATTTT
CDR3 protein: CSVDDRVQGGNQPQHF

J gene: TRBJ1-3
clone size: large
D gene: -
CDR3 length: 14
V gene: TRBV11-1
CDR3 DNA: TGTGCCAGCAGCCCTCGTGACTCTGGAAACACCATATATTTT
CDR3 protein: CASSPRDSGNTIYF

J gene: TRBJ1-3
clone size: few
D gene: TRBD1
CDR3 length: 19
V gene: TRBV6-4
CDR3 DNA: TGTGCCAGCAGTTCACCGGGACAGGGACCCCCGCATGATGGAAACACCATATATTTT
CDR3 protein: CASSSPGQGPPHDGNTIYF

J gene: TRBJ1-6
clone size: many
D gene: -
CDR3 length: 13
V gene: TRBV10-1
CDR3 DNA: TGCGCCATCACCGGGCAGCTAAATTCACCCCTCCACTTT
CDR3 protein: CAITGQLNSPLHF

J gene: TRBJ1-5
clone size: many
D gene: -
CDR3 length: 15
V gene: TRBV6-5
CDR3 DNA: TGTGCCAGCAGTTCCACCGTTAATAGCAATCAGCCCCAGCATTTT
CDR3 protein: CASSSTVNSNQPQHF

J gene: TRBJ2-1
clone size: once
D gene: -
CDR3 length: 16
V gene: TRBV24-1
CDR3 DNA: TGTGTCACCAGTGATTTCGGCCAGGGTCTAGGCAATGAGAAGTTCTTC
CDR3 protein: CVTSDFGQGLGNEKFF

J gene: TRBJ1-2
clone size: few
D gene: -
CDR3 length: 15
V gene: TRBV5-1
CDR3 DNA: TGTGCCAGCAGCCGACGGGGGACTACTAACTATGGCTACACCTTC
CDR3 protein: CASSRRGTTNYGYTF

J gene: TRBJ1-1
clone size: -
D gene: -
CDR3 length: 14
V gene: TRBV7-9
CDR3 DNA: TGTGCCAGCAGCGTCACAGGGCCGAACACTGAAGCTTTCTTT
CDR3 protein: CASSVTGPNTEAFF

J gene: TRBJ2-3
clone size: -
D gene: -
CDR3 length: 16
V gene: TRBV6-5
CDR3 DNA: TGTGCCAGCAGTTCATTCGGGTTGGGGCTGACAGACACGCAGTATTTT
CDR3 protein: CASSSFGLGLTDTQYF

J gene: TRBJ1-5
clone size: -
D gene: -
CDR3 length: 18
V gene: TRBV7-8
CDR3 DNA: TGTGCCAGCAGCTTAATGGCCGCTGCCCTCTTGGGCAATCAGGCCCAGCACTTT
CDR3 protein: CASSLMAAALLGNQAQHF

J gene: TRBJ1-1
clone size: -
D gene: -
CDR3 length: 14
V gene: TRBV7-9
CDR3 DNA: TGTGCTAGCAGCCCCAGCGGGGAGAACATTGAAGCTTTCTTT
CDR3 protein: CASSPSGENIEAFF

J gene: TRBJ2-7
clone size: -
D gene: TRBD2
CDR3 length: 15
V gene: TRBV28
CDR3 DNA: TGTGCCGGCAGTCCCGGGACTAGCGGTTACTACGAGCAGTACTTC
CDR3 protein: CAGSPGTSGYYEQYF